Below, 9 T cell receptor beta chains from the same sample are listed, as sequenced in a study of T-cell reconstitution after alpha-beta-depleted transplantation in children. Molecular barcoding with unique molecular identifiers was used for the TCRbeta library. Using its own MiXCR run on the PCR reads, TCRdb lists one record per CDR3 protein. Among 500,000 to 650,000 distinct CDR3 sequences listed, roughly 13% were seen once. This specimen was PBMCs, mostly from graft donor cells, taken 360 days after TCRalphabeta/CD19-depleted stem cell transplant. The receptor set was obtained from a male patient younger than 18 who had a stem cell transplant for acute myeloid leukemia, so the T cells may come from the graft donor.

The chain links TRBV7-2 to TRBJ2-3; D might be TRBD1 (6 bases). Germline loops: CDR1 SGHTA, CDR2 FQGNSA. V lost 7 bases to trimming and J lost 7 bases, with 9 bases between them. The length of the CDR3 is 11 residues. This CDR3 is CASTTGYTQYF. CDR3 DNA sequence: TGTGCCAGCACCACAGGGTATACGCAGTATTTT.

The rearrangement links TRBV20-1 to TRBJ2-7; TRBD2 matches 9 bases. Germline V gene sequence: CDR1 DFQATT, CDR2 SNEGSKA (reference sequence). The CDR3 contains 14 residues. V shed 3 bases and J 2 bases; nucleotides not matched to a gene: 5. In DNA, the CDR3 is TGCAGTGCTAGTAGGCGGGAGGGCCCCTACGAGCAGTACTTC. Residues: CSASRREGPYEQYF.

This chain joins TRBV20-1 and TRBJ2-7, with 7 bases identical to TRBD2. Trimming at V came to 0 bases and at J to 3 bases, leaving 5 bases not matched to a gene. Per the germline V gene, CDR1 is DFQATT and CDR2 is SNEGSKA (reference sequence). The CDR3 loop spans 14 amino acids. The CDR3 reads CSARDNGLGYEQYF. In DNA, the CDR3 is TGCAGTGCTAGAGATAATGGACTAGGCTACGAGCAGTACTTC.

This clonotype was detected a few times. The genes are TRBV5-5 and TRBJ2-7, with 8 bases that match TRBD1. Trimming cost V 0 bases and J 5 bases; bases outside gene matches: 7. Germline lookup yields CDR1 SGHKS and CDR2 YYEKEE (reference sequence). CDR3 length: 15 residues. CDR3 residues: CASSLDRGMNHEQYF. As DNA, the CDR3 is TGTGCCAGCAGCTTGGACAGGGGGATGAATCACGAGCAGTACTTC.

The V call is TRBV12-3 or TRBV12-4, the J call TRBJ2-1; 10 nucleotides agree with TRBD2. This CDR3 is built from 15 residues. V trimming: 7 bases; J trimming: 5 bases; junction bases outside the gene matches: 8. The CDR3 bases are TGTGCCAGCAACCGCGGACTAGCGGAACACAATGAGCAGTTCTTC. The encoded protein is CASNRGLAEHNEQFF.

This clonotype has at least ten counts. The chain carries TRBV7-6 and TRBJ1-2; 7 positions match TRBD1. The CDR3 contains 14 residues. The germline gives CDR1 SGHVS, CDR2 FNYEAQ. The junction had 13 bases not matched to a gene; V was cut back by 11 bases and J by 4 bases. The chain's CDR3 is CAVRGDRFPYGYTF. For the CDR3, the DNA is TGTGCCGTCAGGGGGGACAGATTCCCCTATGGCTACACCTTC. Supplemented by reference TRBV7-6 and TRBJ1-2, the full variable domain reads GAGVSQSPRYKVTKRGQDVALRCDPISGHVSLYWYRQALGQGPEFLTYFNYEAQQDKSGLPNDRFSAERPEGSISTLTIQRTEQRDSAMYRCAVRGDRFPYGYTFGSGTRLTVV.

The CDR3 nucleotides read TGTGCCAGCAGCGTTTCGCTAGCGGGGGTGCACAATGAGCAGTTCTTC. Translated, it gives CASSVSLAGVHNEQFF. This rearrangement joins TRBV9 to TRBJ2-1; 10 bases map to TRBD2. Germline assignment: CDR1 SGDLS and CDR2 YYNGEE. Trimming took 2 bases from V and 5 from J; bases not matched to a gene: 7. The CDR3 length is 16 residues.

V and J are TRBV2 and TRBJ2-2, with D unresolved. The CDR3 consists of 16 residues. V lost 8 bases and J 1 base, leaving 17 bases between the germline ends. From germline, CDR1 is SNHLY and CDR2 FYNNEI. CDR3 nucleotides: TGTGCCAGCCGCAGTCTCTACGGTGGGAACACCGGGGAGCTGTTTTTT. It yields the protein CASRSLYGGNTGELFF.

This clonotype was found many times. The chain carries TRBV29-1 and TRBJ2-5; D possibly corresponds to TRBD1 (5 bases). The CDR3 length is 13 residues. V lost 7 bases and J lost 3, with 15 bases in between. Germline V CDR1 and CDR2: SQVTM, ANQGSEA. The CDR3 sequence is CSARVGVEETQYF. The CDR3 nucleotides are TGCAGCGCCCGTGTAGGGGTTGAAGAGACCCAGTACTTC.